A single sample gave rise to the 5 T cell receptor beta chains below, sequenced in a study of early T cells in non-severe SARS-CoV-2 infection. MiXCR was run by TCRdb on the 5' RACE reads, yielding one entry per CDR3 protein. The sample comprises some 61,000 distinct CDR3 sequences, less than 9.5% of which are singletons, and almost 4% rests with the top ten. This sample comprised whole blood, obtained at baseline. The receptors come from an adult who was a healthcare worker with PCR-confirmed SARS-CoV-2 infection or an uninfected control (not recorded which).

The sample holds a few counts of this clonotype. CDR3 amino acids: CAWSPLGDQPQHF. CDR3 sequence (DNA): TGTGCCTGGAGTCCTCTTGGGGATCAGCCCCAGCATTTT. The rearrangement uses TRBV30 and TRBJ1-5; no firm D call. V shed 2 bases and J shed 5 bases, with 10 bases lying between them. Looked up from germline, CDR1 is GTSNPN and CDR2 is SVGIG (reference sequence). The CDR3 spans 13 residues.

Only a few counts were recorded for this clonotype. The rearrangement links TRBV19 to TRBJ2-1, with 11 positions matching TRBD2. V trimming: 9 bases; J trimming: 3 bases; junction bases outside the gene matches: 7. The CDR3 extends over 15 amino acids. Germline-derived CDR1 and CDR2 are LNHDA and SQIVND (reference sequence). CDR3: CASSPLAGGYNEQFF. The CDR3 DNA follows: TGTGCCAGCAGCCCCCTAGCGGGAGGCTACAATGAGCAGTTCTTC. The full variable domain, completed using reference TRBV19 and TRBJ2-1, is DGGITQSPKYLFRKEGQNVTLSCEQNLNHDAMYWYRQDPGQGLRLIYYSQIVNDFQKGDIAEGYSVSREKKESFPLTVTSAQKNPTAFYLCASSPLAGGYNEQFFGPGTRLTVL.

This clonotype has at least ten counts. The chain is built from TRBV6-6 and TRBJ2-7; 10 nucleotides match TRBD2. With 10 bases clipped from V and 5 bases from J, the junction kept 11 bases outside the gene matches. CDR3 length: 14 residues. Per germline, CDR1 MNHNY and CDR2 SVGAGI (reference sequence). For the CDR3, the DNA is TGTGCCACCCTACGAGCGGGAGGGCCTAACGAGCAGTACTTC. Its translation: CATLRAGGPNEQYF.

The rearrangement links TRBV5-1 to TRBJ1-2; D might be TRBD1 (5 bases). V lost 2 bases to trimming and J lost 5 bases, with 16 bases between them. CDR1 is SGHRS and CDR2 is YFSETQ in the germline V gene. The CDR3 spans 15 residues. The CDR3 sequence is CASSFRQGPTYGYTF. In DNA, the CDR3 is TGCGCCAGCAGCTTCCGGCAGGGCCCTACGTATGGCTACACCTTC. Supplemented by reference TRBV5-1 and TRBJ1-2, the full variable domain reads KAGVTQTPRYLIKTRGQQVTLSCSPISGHRSVSWYQQTPGQGLQFLFEYFSETQRNKGNFPGRFSGRQFSNSRSEMNVSTLELGDSALYLCASSFRQGPTYGYTFGSGTRLTVV.

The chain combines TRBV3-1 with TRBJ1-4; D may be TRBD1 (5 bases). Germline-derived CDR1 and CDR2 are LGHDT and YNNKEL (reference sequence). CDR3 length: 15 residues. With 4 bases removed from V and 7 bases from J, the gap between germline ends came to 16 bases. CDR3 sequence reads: CASSRGSRVSEKLFF. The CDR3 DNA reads TGTGCCAGCAGCCGGGGGTCAAGGGTATCTGAAAAACTGTTTTTT. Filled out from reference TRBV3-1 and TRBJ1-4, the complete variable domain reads DTAVSQTPKYLVTQMGNDKSIKCEQNLGHDTMYWYKQDSKKFLKIMFSYNNKELIINETVPNRFSPKSPDKAHLNLHINSLELGDSAVYFCASSRGSRVSEKLFFGSGTQLSVL.